Listed here are 25 T cell receptor beta chains from one sample, sequenced in a study of cytomegalovirus exposure and HLA in healthy donors. Generated by immunoSEQ multiplex PCR, the TCRdb table keeps only in-frame clones and is missing some. The data contain 150,000 to 200,000 clones, around 86% of them singletons. Source material: PBMCs. These receptors were obtained from a woman aged 18-29 years in good health and CMV-seronegative.

The gene calls are TRBV30 and TRBJ2-2; a weak D match, TRBD1 (6 bases). CDR1 and CDR2 (germline): GTSNPN, SVGIG (reference sequence). V lost 0 bases and J 1 base, leaving 12 bases between the germline ends. The CDR3 is 16 amino acids. CDR3 DNA sequence: TGTGCCTGGAGTGTATGGACAGAACTGAACACCGGGGAGCTGTTTTTT. Protein product: CAWSVWTELNTGELFF. Full variable domain (missing parts from reference TRBV30 and TRBJ2-2): SQTIHQWPATLVQPVGSPLSLECTVEGTSNPNLYWYRQAAGRGLQLLFYSVGIGQISSEVPQNLSASRPQDRQFILSSKKLLLSDSGFYLCAWSVWTELNTGELFFGEGSRLTVL.

The chain employs TRBV6-1 and TRBJ2-1, with D maybe TRBD2 (5 bases). Per the germline V gene, CDR1 is MNHNS and CDR2 is SASEGT. The CDR3 runs to 18 residues. V was cut by 0 bases and J by 8 bases, with 23 bases left in between. The CDR3 DNA reads as TGTGCCAGCAGTGAAGCAACTAGTAGCGCTTCCTGGGCCTATGAGCAGTTCTTC. This sequence encodes CASSEATSSASWAYEQFF.

The V call is TRBV5-6, the J call TRBJ2-7; TRBD2 matches 9 bases. The V gene end was trimmed by 3 bases and the J gene end by 3 bases; junction bases not matched to a gene: 16. The CDR3 runs to 18 residues. CDR1 and CDR2 from the germline V gene are SGHDT and YYEEEE. The CDR3 is CASSYFPSGVWANYEQYF. For the CDR3, the DNA is TGTGCCAGCAGCTACTTTCCTAGCGGGGTCTGGGCCAACTACGAGCAGTACTTC.

The chain couples TRBV2 to TRBJ2-3; D perhaps matches TRBD2 (6 bases). The CDR3 has 12 residues. Trimming shortened V by 11 bases and J by 4 bases, and 13 bases separated the two germline ends. Germline values: CDR1 SNHLY, CDR2 FYNNEI. The CDR3 region is CAGGTGPDTQYF. CDR3 coding DNA: TGTGCCGGGGGGACGGGCCCAGATACGCAGTATTTT. Full variable domain (outside the CDR3, taken from reference TRBV2 and TRBJ2-3): EPEVTQTPSHQVTQMGQEVILRCVPISNHLYFYWYRQILGQKVEFLVSFYNNEISEKSEIFDDQFSVERPDGSNFTLKIRSTKLEDSAMYFCAGGTGPDTQYFGPGTRLTVL.

The chain carries TRBV5-6 and TRBJ1-2; 8 nucleotides agree with TRBD1. Germline values: CDR1 SGHDT, CDR2 YYEEEE. With 3 bases clipped from V and 2 bases from J, the junction kept 6 bases outside the gene matches. The CDR3 totals 15 residues. This CDR3 is CASSYAGGSNYGYTF. In DNA, the CDR3 is TGTGCCAGCAGCTACGCAGGGGGCAGCAACTATGGCTACACCTTC.

This chain joins TRBV5-4 and TRBJ2-7, with 12 bases aligning to TRBD2. J gave up 2 bases and V 0 bases, and 6 bases lay outside the gene matches. This CDR3 contains 17 residues. Germline CDR1 and CDR2: SGHNT and YYREEE (reference sequence). Written as DNA, the CDR3 is TGTGCCAGCAGCTTGGGGCCCTCTAGCGGGGGGGCCTACGAGCAGTACTTC. Protein product: CASSLGPSSGGAYEQYF.

V is TRBV19 and J is TRBJ1-4, with 7 bases fitting TRBD1. After removal of 4 bases from V and 3 bases from J, the junction contained 5 bases not matched to a gene. The CDR3 has 15 residues. Germline loops: CDR1 LNHDA, CDR2 SQIVND (reference sequence). In nucleotides, the CDR3 is TGTGCCAGTAGTAGTACAGGGGTGGCTAATGAAAAACTGTTTTTT. Translating gives CASSSTGVANEKLFF. The complete variable domain, with remaining parts taken from reference TRBV19 and TRBJ1-4, reads DGGITQSPKYLFRKEGQNVTLSCEQNLNHDAMYWYRQDPGQGLRLIYYSQIVNDFQKGDIAEGYSVSREKKESFPLTVTSAQKNPTAFYLCASSSTGVANEKLFFGSGTQLSVL.

This clone turned up a few times. The chain employs TRBV11-2 and TRBJ1-4; D unclear. This CDR3 contains 14 residues. Germline values: CDR1 SGHAT, CDR2 FQNNGV. The germline V and J ends were trimmed by 0 bases and 5 bases, with 7 bases remaining between them. The CDR3 coding sequence is TGTGCCAGCAGCTTAGAAACAGTGAATGAAAAACTGTTTTTT. Amino acids: CASSLETVNEKLFF. Looking up the rest from reference TRBV11-2 and TRBJ1-4 gives the full variable domain: EAGVAQSPRYKIIEKRQSVAFWCNPISGHATLYWYQQILGQGPKLLIQFQNNGVVDDSQLPKDRFSAERLKGVDSTLKIQPAKLEDSAVYLCASSLETVNEKLFFGSGTQLSVL.

There are a few counts of this clone. This rearrangement joins TRBV27 to TRBJ2-2, with 10 positions matching TRBD1. Germline V gene sequence: CDR1 MNHEY, CDR2 SMNVEV (reference sequence). V gave up 5 bases and J gave up 7 bases; unmatched junction bases: 7. The CDR3 runs 15 residues. DNA for the CDR3: TGTGCCAGCAGTCACGGGACAGGGGTCGGCGGGGAGCTGTTTTTT. Amino acid sequence: CASSHGTGVGGELFF.

The chain is built from TRBV6-4 and TRBJ1-2; perhaps TRBD1 as D (5 bases). This CDR3 contains 14 residues. The V and J ends lost 6 bases and 7 bases respectively, with 18 bases between them. CDR1 and CDR2 (germline): MRHNA, SNTAGT. CDR3 loop: CASRGTAGEGGYTF. In DNA form, the CDR3 reads TGTGCCAGCAGAGGCACCGCGGGGGAAGGTGGCTACACCTTC.

The chain uses TRBV5-1 and TRBJ2-7, with 7 bases identical to TRBD2. V shed 0 bases and J 2 bases; nucleotides not matched to a gene: 8. CDR3 length: 16 residues. Germline V CDR1 and CDR2: SGHRS, YFSETQ. CDR3 coding DNA: TGCGCCAGCAGCTTGGTATATTTGGGACTAACCTACGAGCAGTACTTC. It is translated as CASSLVYLGLTYEQYF.

The chain combines TRBV7-2 with TRBJ1-2, with a weak D call TRBD1 (5 bases). CDR3 length: 15 amino acids. Germline CDR1 SGHTA, CDR2 FQGNSA. Trimming pared 4 bases from V and 8 bases from J, leaving 20 bases between. The CDR3 is CASSYRGQGGGGYTF. The CDR3 DNA reads as TGTGCCAGCAGCTATCGAGGGCAGGGAGGTGGCGGCTACACCTTC.

The CDR3 reads CASTSPGQGAEQYF. The CDR3 region has the DNA TGTGCCAGCACCAGCCCGGGACAGGGGGCCGAGCAGTACTTC. The chain combines TRBV6-1 with TRBJ2-7, with 12 bases that match TRBD1. The CDR3 has 14 amino acids. Germline V gene data show CDR1 as MNHNS and CDR2 as SASEGT. The junction had 7 bases not matched to a gene; V was cut back by 7 bases and J by 6 bases.

This rearrangement joins TRBV2 to TRBJ2-1; D is perhaps TRBD1 (5 bases). From germline, CDR1 is SNHLY and CDR2 FYNNEI. This CDR3 comprises 13 residues. V lost 6 bases and J lost 10, with 16 bases in between. The CDR3 is CASSPDTPSEQFF. CDR3 nucleotide sequence: TGTGCCAGCAGCCCGGACACCCCCTCGGAGCAGTTCTTC.

The V gene is TRBV6-5, the J gene TRBJ1-1; D not resolved. The V end was cut by 9 bases, the J end by 3 bases, with 5 bases between. This CDR3 has 10 amino acids. Germline CDR1 MNHEY, CDR2 SVGAGI. CDR3 amino acids: CARLHTEAFF. CDR3 DNA sequence: TGTGCCAGACTTCACACTGAAGCTTTCTTT.

CDR3 amino acids: CAADPGQGTHEQFF. As DNA, the CDR3 is TGTGCCGCAGATCCGGGACAGGGGACTCATGAGCAGTTCTTC. This chain links TRBV10-3 with TRBJ2-1; the match to TRBD1 covers 10 bases. This CDR3 is built from 14 residues. Germline V gene data show CDR1 as ENHRY and CDR2 as SYGVKD. Germline trimming cut 11 bases from V and 8 bases from J; bases unmatched to any gene: 12.

The chain has TRBV5-1 and TRBJ1-2; TRBD1 matches at 12 bases. The CDR3 runs 15 residues. J gave up 4 bases and V 4 bases, and 5 bases lay outside the gene matches. Germline CDR1 reads SGHRS; CDR2 reads YFSETQ. The chain's CDR3 is CASSQGTGGAYGYTF. The CDR3, as DNA: TGCGCCAGCAGCCAAGGGACAGGGGGCGCCTATGGCTACACCTTC.

J is TRBJ2-1 and V is TRBV27, with D perhaps TRBD1 (5 bases). Trimming left V 6 bases short and J 0 bases short, with 21 bases between. Per germline, CDR1 MNHEY and CDR2 SMNVEV (reference sequence). The CDR3 consists of 18 residues. The CDR3 sequence: CASSLKSQDTNSYNEQFF. The CDR3 coding sequence is TGTGCCAGCAGCCTAAAATCCCAGGACACAAACTCCTACAATGAGCAGTTCTTC.

This chain joins TRBV5-1 and TRBJ2-5, with a weak D call TRBD1 (6 bases). CDR3 length: 13 amino acids. The germline V and J ends were trimmed by 0 bases and 3 bases, with 6 bases remaining between them. Germline CDR1 is SGHRS and CDR2 is YFSETQ. CDR3 sequence: CASSLGTEETQYF. The CDR3 nucleotides are TGCGCCAGCAGCTTGGGGACAGAAGAGACCCAGTACTTC.

The chain links TRBV5-1 to TRBJ2-1; TRBD2 matches at 14 bases. Unmatched junction bases numbered 8, after V lost 0 bases and J lost 12 bases. There are 16 residues in the CDR3. Germline values: CDR1 SGHRS, CDR2 YFSETQ. The CDR3 DNA reads as TGCGCCAGCAGCTTGGTTGGACTAGCGGGAGGTCCTACGCAGTTCTTC. This codes for CASSLVGLAGGPTQFF.

This clone was found once. The chain joins TRBV10-3 to TRBJ1-1, with no clear D. CDR1 is ENHRY, CDR2 SYGVKD, per germline. The V end lost 4 bases, the J end lost 3 bases, and 15 bases lay between the germline ends. This CDR3 has 15 amino acids. CDR3 residues: CAISGTGRADTEAFF. CDR3 DNA: TGTGCCATCAGTGGAACCGGGAGAGCCGACACTGAAGCTTTCTTT.

The chain links TRBV5-4 to TRBJ1-2; no clear D. With 2 bases removed from V and 4 bases from J, the gap between germline ends came to 9 bases. The CDR3 has 13 residues. Germline assignment: CDR1 SGHNT and CDR2 YYREEE (reference sequence). CDR3 sequence (DNA): TGTGCCAGCAGCTTCAAGCTTTTCTATGGCTACACCTTC. Encoded protein: CASSFKLFYGYTF. The whole variable domain, filled in from reference TRBV5-4 and TRBJ1-2, reads ETGVTQSPTHLIKTRGQQVTLRCSSQSGHNTVSWYQQALGQGPQFIFQYYREEENGRGNFPPRFSGLQFPNYSSELNVNALELDDSALYLCASSFKLFYGYTFGSGTRLTVV.

The gene calls are TRBV28 and TRBJ1-5, with 8 bases lining up with TRBD1. This CDR3 spans 16 amino acids. V gave up 6 bases and J gave up 3 bases; unmatched junction bases: 10. CDR1 is MDHEN and CDR2 is SYDVKM in the germline V gene. CDR3 residues: CASSPRDRFFNQPQHF. The DNA of the CDR3 is TGTGCCAGCAGCCCCCGGGACAGGTTCTTCAATCAGCCCCAGCATTTT.

The DNA for the CDR3 is TGTGCCAGCAGCTTGCCCTACCCCCGACAGGGGGGAGAGACCCAGTACTTC. This translates into CASSLPYPRQGGETQYF. The chain couples TRBV5-4 to TRBJ2-5; TRBD1 aligns across 9 bases. V dropped 1 base and J dropped 4; count of bases not matched to a gene: 11. Germline CDR1 and CDR2: SGHNT and YYREEE (reference sequence). The CDR3 has 17 amino acids.

The chain has TRBV6-5 and TRBJ1-1, with a possible D match to TRBD1 (5 bases). The CDR3 loop spans 15 amino acids. CDR1 is MNHEY, CDR2 SVGAGI, per germline. The V end lost 6 bases, the J end lost 3 bases, and 17 bases lay between the germline ends. CDR3 DNA: TGTGCCAGCAGAGCGTGGCAGGGTGGTGACACTGAAGCTTTCTTT. This translates into CASRAWQGGDTEAFF.